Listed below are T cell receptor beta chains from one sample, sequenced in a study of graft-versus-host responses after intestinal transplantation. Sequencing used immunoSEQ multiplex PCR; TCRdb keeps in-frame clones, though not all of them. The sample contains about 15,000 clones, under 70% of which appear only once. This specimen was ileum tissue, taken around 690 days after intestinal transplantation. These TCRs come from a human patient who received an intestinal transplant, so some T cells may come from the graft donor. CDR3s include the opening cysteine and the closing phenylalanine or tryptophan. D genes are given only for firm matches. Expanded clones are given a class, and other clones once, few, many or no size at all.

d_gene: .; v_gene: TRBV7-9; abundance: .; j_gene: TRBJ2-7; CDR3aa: CASSPTLGGPIRHEQYF; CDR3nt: TGTGCCAGCAGCCCCACTCTTGGTGGGCCCATTAGACATGAGCAGTACTTC
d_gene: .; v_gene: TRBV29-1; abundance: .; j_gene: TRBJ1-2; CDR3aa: CSVRAPRYGYTF; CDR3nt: TGCAGCGTTAGGGCCCCTAGGTATGGCTACACCTTC
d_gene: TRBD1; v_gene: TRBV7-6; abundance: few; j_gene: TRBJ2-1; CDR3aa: CASSFGTGNEQFF; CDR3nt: TGTGCCAGCAGCTTCGGGACAGGCAATGAGCAGTTCTTC
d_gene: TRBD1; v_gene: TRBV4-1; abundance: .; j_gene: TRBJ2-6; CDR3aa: CASSPRQGAKGANVLTF; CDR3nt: TGCGCCAGCAGCCCCAGACAGGGGGCTAAAGGGGCCAACGTCCTGACTTTC
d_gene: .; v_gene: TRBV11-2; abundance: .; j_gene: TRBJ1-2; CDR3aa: CASSLEGRVKELYGYTF; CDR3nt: TGTGCCAGCAGCTTAGAAGGCAGGGTAAAGGAACTATATGGCTACACCTTC
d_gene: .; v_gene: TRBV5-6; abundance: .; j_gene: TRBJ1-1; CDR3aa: CASSLAPGGAFF; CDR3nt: TGTGCCAGCAGCTTGGCTCCAGGTGGCGCTTTCTTT
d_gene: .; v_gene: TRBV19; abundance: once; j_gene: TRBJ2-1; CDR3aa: CASSITRGRGVGEQFF; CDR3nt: TGTGCCAGTAGTATAACCAGGGGAAGGGGTGTAGGTGAGCAGTTCTTC
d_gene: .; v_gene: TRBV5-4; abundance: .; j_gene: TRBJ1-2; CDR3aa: CASSSRQTNYGYTF; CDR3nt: TGTGCCAGCAGCTCACGACAGACCAACTATGGCTACACCTTC
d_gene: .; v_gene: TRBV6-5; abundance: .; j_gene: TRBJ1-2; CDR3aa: CASSPIRTVLYGYTF; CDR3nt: TGTGCCAGCAGCCCTATTAGGACCGTACTCTATGGCTACACCTTC
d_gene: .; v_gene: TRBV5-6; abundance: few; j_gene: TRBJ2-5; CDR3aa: CASSLDLDRLETQYF; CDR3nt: TGTGCCAGCAGCCTCGACCTGGACAGACTAGAGACCCAGTACTTC
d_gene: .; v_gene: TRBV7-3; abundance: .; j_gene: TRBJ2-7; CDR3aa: CASSLEGIYEQYF; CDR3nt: TGTGCCAGCAGCTTGGAGGGGATCTACGAGCAGTACTTC
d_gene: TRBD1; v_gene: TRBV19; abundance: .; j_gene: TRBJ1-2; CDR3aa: CASSQDIRQGAIDYTF; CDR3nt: TGTGCCAGTAGCCAGGATATTCGACAGGGGGCGATTGACTACACCTTC
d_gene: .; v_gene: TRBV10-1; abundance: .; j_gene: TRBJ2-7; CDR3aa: CASSEGQDYEQYF; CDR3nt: TGCGCCAGCAGTGAGGGACAAGACTACGAGCAGTACTTC
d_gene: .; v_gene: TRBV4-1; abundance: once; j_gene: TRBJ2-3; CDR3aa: CASSQVGRATDTQYF; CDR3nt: TGCGCCAGCAGCCAAGTGGGGAGAGCTACAGATACGCAGTATTTT
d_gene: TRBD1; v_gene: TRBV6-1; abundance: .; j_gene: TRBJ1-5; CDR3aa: CASRVQGNQPQHF; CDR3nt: TGTGCCAGCAGGGTACAGGGGAATCAGCCCCAGCATTTT
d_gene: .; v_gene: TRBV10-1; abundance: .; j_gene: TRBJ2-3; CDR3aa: CASSESGYHTQYF; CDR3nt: TGCGCCAGCAGTGAGTCGGGGTATCATACGCAGTATTTT
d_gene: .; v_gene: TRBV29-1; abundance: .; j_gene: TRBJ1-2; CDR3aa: CSGGQDYGYTF; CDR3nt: TGCAGCGGGGGACAAGACTATGGCTACACCTTC
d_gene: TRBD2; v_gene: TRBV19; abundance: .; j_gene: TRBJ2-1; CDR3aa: CASSIVRGTGLAGSNSYNEQFF; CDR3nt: TGTGCCAGTAGTATAGTCCGCGGAACGGGACTAGCGGGGAGTAACTCCTACAATGAGCAGTTCTTC
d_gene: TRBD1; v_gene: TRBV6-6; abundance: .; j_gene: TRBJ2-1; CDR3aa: CASSSDRGGYNEQFF; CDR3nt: TGTGCCAGCAGTTCGGACAGGGGCGGGTACAATGAGCAGTTCTTC
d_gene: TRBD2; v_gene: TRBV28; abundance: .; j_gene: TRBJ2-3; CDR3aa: CASSYFGGLAGGGNTQYF; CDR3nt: TGTGCCAGCAGTTACTTCGGGGGACTAGCGGGCGGAGGCAATACGCAGTATTTT
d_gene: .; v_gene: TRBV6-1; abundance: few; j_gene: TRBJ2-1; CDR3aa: CASSEGRSQFF; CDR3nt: TGTGCCAGCAGTGAGGGAAGGTCGCAGTTCTTC
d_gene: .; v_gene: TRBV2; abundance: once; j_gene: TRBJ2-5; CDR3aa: CASSDSLGGETQYF; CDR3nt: TGTGCCAGCAGTGATAGCTTAGGGGGTGAGACCCAGTACTTC
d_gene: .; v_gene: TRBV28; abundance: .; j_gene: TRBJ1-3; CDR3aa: CATTGGTSGNTIYF; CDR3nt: TGTGCCACCACAGGTGGCACCTCTGGAAACACCATATATTTT
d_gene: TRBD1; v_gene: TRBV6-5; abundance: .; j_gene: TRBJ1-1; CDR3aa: CASRTGARTAFF; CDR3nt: TGTGCCAGCAGGACAGGGGCACGGACAGCTTTCTTT
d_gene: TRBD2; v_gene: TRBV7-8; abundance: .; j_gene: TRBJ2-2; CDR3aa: CASTITGGTGELFF; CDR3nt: TGTGCCAGCACGATAACGGGGGGGACCGGGGAGCTGTTTTTT
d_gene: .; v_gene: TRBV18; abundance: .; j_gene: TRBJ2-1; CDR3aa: CASSRRTDLSSYNEQFF; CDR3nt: TGTGCCAGCTCCCGCCGGACGGACCTAAGCTCCTACAATGAGCAGTTCTTC
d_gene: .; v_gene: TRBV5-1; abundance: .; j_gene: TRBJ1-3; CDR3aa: CASSLEGRSGNTIYF; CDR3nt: TGCGCCAGCAGCTTGGAAGGTCGGTCTGGAAACACCATATATTTT
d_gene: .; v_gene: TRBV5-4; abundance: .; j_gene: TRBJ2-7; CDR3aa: CASSLEWAGAEQYF; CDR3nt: TGTGCCAGCAGCTTAGAATGGGCGGGCGCCGAGCAGTACTTC
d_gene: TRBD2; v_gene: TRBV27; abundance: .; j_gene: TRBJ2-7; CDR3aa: CASSLGGRSSLFMKQYF; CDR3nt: TGTGCCAGCAGTTTAGGCGGGAGGTCCTCCCTTTTCATGAAGCAGTACTTC
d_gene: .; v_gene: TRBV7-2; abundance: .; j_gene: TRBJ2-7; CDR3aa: CASSLGQGPTYEQYF; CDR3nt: TGTGCCAGCAGCTTGGGTCAGGGGCCCACCTACGAGCAGTACTTC
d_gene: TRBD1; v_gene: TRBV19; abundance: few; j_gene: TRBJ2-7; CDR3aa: CASGDRGNEQYF; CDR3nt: TGTGCCAGTGGCGACAGGGGAAACGAGCAGTACTTC
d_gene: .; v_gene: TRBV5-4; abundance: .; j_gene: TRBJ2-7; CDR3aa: CASSSLGASLYEQYF; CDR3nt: TGTGCCAGCAGCTCCCTCGGGGCTAGCCTCTACGAGCAGTACTTC
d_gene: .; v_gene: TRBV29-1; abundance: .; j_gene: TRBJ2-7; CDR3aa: CSVQGSSYEQYF; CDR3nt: TGCAGCGTTCAGGGCAGCTCCTACGAGCAGTACTTC
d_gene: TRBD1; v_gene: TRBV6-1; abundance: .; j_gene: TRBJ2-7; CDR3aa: CASSARGPYEQYF; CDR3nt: TGTGCCAGCAGTGCCAGGGGGCCCTACGAGCAGTACTTC
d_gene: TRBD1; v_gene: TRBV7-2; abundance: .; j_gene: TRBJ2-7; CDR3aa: CASSLATGGYYEQYF; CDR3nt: TGTGCCAGCAGCTTAGCCACAGGGGGCTACTACGAGCAGTACTTC
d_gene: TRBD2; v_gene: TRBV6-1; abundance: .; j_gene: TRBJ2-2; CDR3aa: CASSAWTSGGTGELFF; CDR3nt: TGTGCCAGCAGTGCCTGGACTAGCGGGGGAACCGGGGAGCTGTTTTTT
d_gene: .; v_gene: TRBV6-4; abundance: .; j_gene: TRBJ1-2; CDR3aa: CASRSRLDYGYTF; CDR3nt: TGTGCCAGCAGATCCCGACTAGACTATGGCTACACCTTC
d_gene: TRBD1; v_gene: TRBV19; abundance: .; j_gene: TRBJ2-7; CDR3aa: CASSTQGGKTYEQYF; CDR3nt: TGTGCCAGTAGTACACAGGGGGGAAAGACCTACGAGCAGTACTTC
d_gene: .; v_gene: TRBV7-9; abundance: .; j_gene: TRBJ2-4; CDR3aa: CASSLVGVIQYF; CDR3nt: TGTGCCAGCAGCTTAGTGGGGGTCATTCAGTACTTC
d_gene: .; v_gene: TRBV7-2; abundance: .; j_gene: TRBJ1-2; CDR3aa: CASSPGSYGYTF; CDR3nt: TGTGCCAGCAGCCCGGGGAGTTATGGCTACACCTTC
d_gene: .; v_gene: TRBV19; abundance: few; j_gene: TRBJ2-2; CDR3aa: CASSTGFTSLNTGELFF; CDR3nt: TGTGCCAGTAGTACCGGTTTTACTAGCCTTAACACCGGGGAGCTGTTTTTT
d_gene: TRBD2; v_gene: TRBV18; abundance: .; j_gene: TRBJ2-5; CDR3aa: CASSRGTSGQETQYF; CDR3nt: TGTGCCAGCTCTCGCGGGACTAGCGGTCAAGAGACCCAGTACTTC
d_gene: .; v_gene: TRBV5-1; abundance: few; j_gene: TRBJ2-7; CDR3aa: CASSLDYRNYEQYF; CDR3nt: TGCGCCAGCAGCTTGGACTACAGGAACTACGAGCAGTACTTC
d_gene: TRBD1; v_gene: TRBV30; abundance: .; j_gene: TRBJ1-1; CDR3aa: CAWRGRGPMNTEAFF; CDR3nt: TGTGCCTGGAGGGGGAGGGGGCCAATGAACACTGAAGCTTTCTTT
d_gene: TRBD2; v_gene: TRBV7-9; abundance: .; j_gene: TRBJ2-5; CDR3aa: CASSAGTSGRALPQETQYF; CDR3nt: TGTGCCAGCAGCGCCGGGACTAGCGGGAGGGCCCTCCCCCAAGAGACCCAGTACTTC
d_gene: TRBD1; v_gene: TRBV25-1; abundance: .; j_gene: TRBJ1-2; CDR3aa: CASSEPGGSTGYTF; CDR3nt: TGTGCCAGCAGTGAGCCAGGGGGCAGTACCGGCTACACCTTC
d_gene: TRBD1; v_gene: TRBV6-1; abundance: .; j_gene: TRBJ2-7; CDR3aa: CASSESGDSSYEQYF; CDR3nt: TGTGCCAGCAGTGAATCCGGGGACAGCTCCTACGAGCAGTACTTC
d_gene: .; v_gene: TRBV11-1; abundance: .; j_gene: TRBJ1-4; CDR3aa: CASSFSGATNEKLFF; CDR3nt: TGTGCCAGCAGCTTCTCAGGGGCCACTAATGAAAAACTGTTTTTT
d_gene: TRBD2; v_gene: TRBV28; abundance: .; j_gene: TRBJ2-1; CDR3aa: CASSSLAGDYNEQFF; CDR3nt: TGTGCCAGCAGTTCACTAGCGGGGGATTACAATGAGCAGTTCTTC
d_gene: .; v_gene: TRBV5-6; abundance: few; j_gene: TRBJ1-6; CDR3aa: CASSSGGLSPLHF; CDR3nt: TGTGCCAGCAGCTCGGGGGGCCTATCACCCCTCCACTTT
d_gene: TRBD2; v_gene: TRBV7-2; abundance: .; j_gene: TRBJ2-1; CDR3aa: CASSLAGSSYNEQFF; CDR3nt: TGTGCCAGCAGCCTAGCGGGGAGCTCCTACAATGAGCAGTTCTTC
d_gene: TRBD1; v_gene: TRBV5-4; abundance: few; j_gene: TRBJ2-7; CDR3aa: CASSLGGQTYEQYF; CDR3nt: TGTGCCAGCAGCTTGGGGGGACAGACCTACGAGCAGTACTTC
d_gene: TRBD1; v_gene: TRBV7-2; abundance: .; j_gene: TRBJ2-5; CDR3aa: CASSLMETGGKTQYF; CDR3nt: TGTGCCAGCAGCTTGATGGAGACAGGGGGTAAGACCCAGTACTTC